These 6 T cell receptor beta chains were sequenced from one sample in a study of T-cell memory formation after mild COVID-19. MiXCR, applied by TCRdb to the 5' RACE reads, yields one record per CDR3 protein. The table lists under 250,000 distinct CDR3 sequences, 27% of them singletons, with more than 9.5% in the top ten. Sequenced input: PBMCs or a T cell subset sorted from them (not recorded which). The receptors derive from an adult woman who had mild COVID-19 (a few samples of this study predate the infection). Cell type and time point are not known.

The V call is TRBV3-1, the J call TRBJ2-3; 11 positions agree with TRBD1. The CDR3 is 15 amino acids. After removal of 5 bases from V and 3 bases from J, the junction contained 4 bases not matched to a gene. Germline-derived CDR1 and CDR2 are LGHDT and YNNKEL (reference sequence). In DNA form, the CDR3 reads TGTGCCAGCAGCTCCGGACAGGGGGCAACAGATACGCAGTATTTT. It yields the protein CASSSGQGATDTQYF.

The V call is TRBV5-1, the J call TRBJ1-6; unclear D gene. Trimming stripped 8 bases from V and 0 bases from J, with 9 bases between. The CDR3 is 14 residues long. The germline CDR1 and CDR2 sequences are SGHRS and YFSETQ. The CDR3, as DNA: TGCGCCAGTCAACACAACTCCTATAATTCACCCCTCCACTTT. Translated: CASQHNSYNSPLHF.

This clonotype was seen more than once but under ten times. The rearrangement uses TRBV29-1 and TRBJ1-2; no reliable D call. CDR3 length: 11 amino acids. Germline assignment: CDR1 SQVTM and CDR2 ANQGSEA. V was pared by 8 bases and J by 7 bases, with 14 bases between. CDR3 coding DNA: TGCAGCTCGGAGGGAGACACTGGCTACACCTTC. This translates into CSSEGDTGYTF. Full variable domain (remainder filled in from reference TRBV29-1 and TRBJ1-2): SAVISQKPSRDICQRGTSLTIQCQVDSQVTMMFWYRQQPGQSLTLIATANQGSEATYESGFVIDKFPISRPNLTFSTLTVSNMSPEDSSIYLCSSEGDTGYTFGSGTRLTVV.

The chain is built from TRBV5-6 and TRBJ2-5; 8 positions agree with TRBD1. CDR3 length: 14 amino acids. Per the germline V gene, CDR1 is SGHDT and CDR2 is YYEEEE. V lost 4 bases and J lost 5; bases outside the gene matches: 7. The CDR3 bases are TGTGCCAGCAGCACACCCGGGACAGGCGAGACCCAGTACTTC. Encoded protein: CASSTPGTGETQYF.

CDR3 bases: TGTGCCACCCAATCCAACATTCAAAACATTCAGTACTTC. Its translation: CATQSNIQNIQYF. This chain joins TRBV24-1 and TRBJ2-4, with unresolved D. Germline lookup yields CDR1 KGHDR and CDR2 SFDVKD. This CDR3 contains 13 residues. The V and J ends lost 9 bases and 5 bases respectively, with 13 bases between them.

The CDR3 DNA reads TGTGCCAGCAGCTCACCAGGACAGTCAAACATTCAGTACTTC. Its protein is CASSSPGQSNIQYF. This chain connects TRBV3-1 to TRBJ2-4; D may be TRBD1 (6 bases). The germline V gene has CDR1 LGHDT and CDR2 YNNKEL (reference sequence). Deletions cut 5 bases from V and 6 bases from J, with 14 bases between. This CDR3 comprises 14 residues.